The rows below give T cell receptor beta chains drawn from one sample of a study of blood T cell repertoires in COVID-19. The protocol was immunoSEQ multiplex PCR, while the TCRdb copy is restricted to in-frame clones and leaves out a portion. The table lists 95,000 to 150,000 clones, 84% of them singletons, with roughly 3.9% in the top ten. Sequenced material: PBMCs or T cells enriched from blood (not recorded which). These TCRs come from a woman in her 30s who had recovered from COVID-19. The CDR3 runs from the conserved cysteine through the conserved F or W. Fields, in order: D gene, J gene, clone size, V gene, CDR3 DNA, CDR3 protein. The D gene is left open where the match is weak. Some rows mark clone size as missing; the rest say once, few, many or name a class of expanded clone.

-,TRBJ1-5,-,TRBV29-1,TGCAGCGTTGAAGGCAGCGACAGCAATCAGCCCCAGCATTTT,CSVEGSDSNQPQHF
-,TRBJ2-5,-,TRBV5-1,TGCGCCAGCAGCTTGGGTGGGCTCGAGACCCAGTACTTC,CASSLGGLETQYF
-,TRBJ1-1,-,TRBV29-1,TGCAGCGTTGTGGGGGGGCTGAAACCTGAAGCTTTCTTT,CSVVGGLKPEAFF
-,TRBJ2-4,-,TRBV29-1,TGCAGCGCCCTCTCCGGGGACATTCAGTACTTC,CSALSGDIQYF
TRBD2,TRBJ2-3,few,TRBV19,TGTGCCAGTAGTTTGGGACTAGCGGGATCAGATACGCAGTATTTT,CASSLGLAGSDTQYF
-,TRBJ2-3,-,TRBV7-8,TGTGCCAGCAGCCCCGGGGGGCTCACGGATACGCAGTATTTT,CASSPGGLTDTQYF
TRBD1,TRBJ1-3,-,TRBV7-2,TGTGCCAGCAGCTGGGGACAGGGTTCTGGAAACACCATATATTTT,CASSWGQGSGNTIYF
-,TRBJ1-2,few,TRBV5-4,TGTGCCAGCAGCTTGGGGGCCCCTCAGGGAAACTATGGCTACACCTTC,CASSLGAPQGNYGYTF
TRBD2,TRBJ2-3,-,TRBV27,TGTGCCAGCAGTTCCCGGCCCCTAGCGGGATACACAGATACGCAGTATTTT,CASSSRPLAGYTDTQYF
-,TRBJ2-7,-,TRBV21-1,TGTGCCAGCAGCAAAGACAGGACAAAGGGGGCGCGTCCCTACGAGCAGTACTTC,CASSKDRTKGARPYEQYF
-,TRBJ1-2,-,TRBV20-1,TGCAGTGCTAGTGGTTCAGGGGCCTATGGCTACACCTTC,CSASGSGAYGYTF
-,TRBJ1-6,-,TRBV18,TGTGCCAGCTCACAGGAAAGGACAGCTTATAATTCACCCCTCCACTTT,CASSQERTAYNSPLHF
TRBD1,TRBJ1-2,-,TRBV7-2,TGTGCCAGCAGCCCGGGGTCCGGGACAGGGCTCGGCTACACCTTC,CASSPGSGTGLGYTF
-,TRBJ2-6,-,TRBV21-1,-,CASSKVVGQGAGANVLTF
TRBD1,TRBJ1-1,few,TRBV5-1,TGCGCCAGCAGCCCACCACAGGGGGCGGGAACTGAAGCTTTCTTT,CASSPPQGAGTEAFF
TRBD1,TRBJ1-1,-,TRBV7-9,TGTGCCAGCAGCCAAGGGGGCAGGAGCACTGAAGCTTTCTTT,CASSQGGRSTEAFF
TRBD2,TRBJ2-3,-,TRBV5-1,TGCGCCAGCAGCTTGGGAACTAGCGGGGCGATCACAGATACGCAGTATTTT,CASSLGTSGAITDTQYF
TRBD1,TRBJ1-1,-,TRBV11-2,TGTGCCAGCAGAAAGCCGGGACAGGTTAACACTGAAGCTTTCTTT,CASRKPGQVNTEAFF
-,TRBJ2-3,-,TRBV3-1/TRBV3-2,TGTGCCAGCAGCCAAGTGGCAGGGACAGATACGCAGTATTTT,CASSQVAGTDTQYF
-,TRBJ1-5,-,TRBV7-2,TGTGCCAGCAGCTTATATGGGGGAGGTAGCAATCAGCCCCAGCATTTT,CASSLYGGGSNQPQHF
-,TRBJ1-4,-,TRBV5-1,TGCGCCAGCAGCTTGGGCGCCAATGAAAAACTGTTTTTT,CASSLGANEKLFF
TRBD1,TRBJ2-1,once,TRBV18,TGTGCCAGCTCACCAGGGCAGGGGGTGGCTGAGCAGTTCTTC,CASSPGQGVAEQFF
-,TRBJ2-7,-,TRBV19,TGTGCCAGTAGTTCAGGCTTAGGCTACGAGCAGTACTTC,CASSSGLGYEQYF
TRBD2,TRBJ2-1,-,TRBV7-2,TGTGCCAGCAGCCCCTGGCTAGCGGGAGCAAAATACAATGAGCAGTTCTTC,CASSPWLAGAKYNEQFF
-,TRBJ2-2,once,TRBV19,TGTGCCACCAAGAGGACTGACCTTGGGAACACCGGGGAGCTGTTTTTT,CATKRTDLGNTGELFF
TRBD1,TRBJ1-5,-,TRBV30,TGTGCCTGGAGTGGACAGGGATACCAGCCCCAGCATTTT,CAWSGQGYQPQHF
TRBD2,TRBJ2-7,-,TRBV7-2,TGTGCCAGCAGCTTAGCGGCGGGAGGCGCGTACGAGCAGTACTTC,CASSLAAGGAYEQYF
-,TRBJ2-5,-,TRBV10-3,TGTGCCATCAGTGAGGATGACATCCTACAGACCCAGTACTTC,CAISEDDILQTQYF
TRBD1,TRBJ1-2,-,TRBV19,TGTGCCAGTAGTATATCGGGACAGGGATATGGCTACACCTTC,CASSISGQGYGYTF
-,TRBJ1-5,few,TRBV11-2,TGTGCCAGCAGCTTAGTAAGCAATCAGCCCCAGCATTTT,CASSLVSNQPQHF
TRBD1,TRBJ1-5,-,TRBV19,TGTGCCAGTAGTCCGGGGACAGGGATTCAGCCCCAGCATTTT,CASSPGTGIQPQHF
TRBD2,TRBJ2-5,-,TRBV7-2,TGTGCCAGCAGTAGAGGAAGCGGGAGAGAAGAGACCCAGTACTTC,CASSRGSGREETQYF
TRBD2,TRBJ2-7,few,TRBV5-1,TGCGCCAGCAGCGGCTGGACTAGGTTCTCCTACGAGCAGTACTTC,CASSGWTRFSYEQYF
TRBD1,TRBJ1-5,-,TRBV4-1,TGCGCCAGCAGCCAAGCGAACCAAGGACAGGGTTTCAATCAGCCCCAGCATTTT,CASSQANQGQGFNQPQHF
TRBD1,TRBJ2-3,-,TRBV4-3,TGCGCCAGCAGCCAAGGGGTGCCAGGGGGTGGCACAGATACGCAGTATTTT,CASSQGVPGGGTDTQYF
-,TRBJ2-7,once,TRBV5-4,TGTGCCAGCAGCAGCAGACAGGTACAGTCCTACGAGCAGTACTTC,CASSSRQVQSYEQYF
TRBD1,TRBJ1-3,-,TRBV30,TGTGCCTGGAGAGGACAGGCCTCTGGAAACACCATATATTTT,CAWRGQASGNTIYF